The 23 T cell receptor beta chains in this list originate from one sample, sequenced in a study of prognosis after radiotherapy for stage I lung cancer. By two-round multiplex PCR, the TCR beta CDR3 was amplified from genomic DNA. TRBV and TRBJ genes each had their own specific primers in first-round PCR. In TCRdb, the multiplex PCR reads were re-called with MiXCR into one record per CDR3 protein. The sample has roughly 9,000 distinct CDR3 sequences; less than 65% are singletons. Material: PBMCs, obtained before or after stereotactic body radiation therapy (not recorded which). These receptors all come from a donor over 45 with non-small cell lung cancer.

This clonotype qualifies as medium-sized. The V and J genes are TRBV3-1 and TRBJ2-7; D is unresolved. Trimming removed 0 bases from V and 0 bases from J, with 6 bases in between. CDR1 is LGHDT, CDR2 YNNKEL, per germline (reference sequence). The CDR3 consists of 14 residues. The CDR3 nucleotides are TGTGCCAGCAGCCAAGATTACAGCTCCTACGAGCAGTACTTC. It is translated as CASSQDYSSYEQYF.

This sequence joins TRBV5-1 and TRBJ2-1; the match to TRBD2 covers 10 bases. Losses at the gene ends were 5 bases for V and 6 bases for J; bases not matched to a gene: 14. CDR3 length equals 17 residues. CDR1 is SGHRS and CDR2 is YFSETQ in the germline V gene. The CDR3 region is CASRPPGIAGGRNEQFF. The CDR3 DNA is TGCGCCAGCAGACCGCCCGGAATAGCGGGAGGCCGCAATGAGCAGTTCTTC.

The CDR3 DNA reads TGTGCCAGCAGCTCACAGGGGGCCACTAACTATGGCTACACCTTC. Protein: CASSSQGATNYGYTF. The chain joins TRBV7-9 to TRBJ1-2; 9 nucleotides line up with TRBD1. CDR1 is SEHNR and CDR2 is FQNEAQ in the germline V gene (reference sequence). There are 15 residues in the CDR3. Unmatched junction bases numbered 3, after V lost 4 bases and J lost 0 bases.

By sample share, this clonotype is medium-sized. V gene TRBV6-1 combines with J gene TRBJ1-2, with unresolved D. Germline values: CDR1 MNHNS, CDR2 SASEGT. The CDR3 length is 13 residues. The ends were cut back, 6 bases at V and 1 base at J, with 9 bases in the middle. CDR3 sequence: CASRRNFNYGYTF. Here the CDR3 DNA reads TGTGCCAGCAGACGGAATTTTAACTATGGCTACACCTTC.

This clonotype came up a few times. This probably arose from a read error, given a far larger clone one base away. The CDR3 DNA reads as TGTGCCAGCAGGAGAGATGGAAATCAGCCCCAGCATTTT. Translation gives CASRRDGNQPQHF. The V gene is TRBV12-3 or TRBV12-4, the J gene TRBJ1-5; D is uncertain. Trimming took 6 bases from V and 4 from J, leaving 10 bases between them. The CDR3 sequence is 13 residues long.

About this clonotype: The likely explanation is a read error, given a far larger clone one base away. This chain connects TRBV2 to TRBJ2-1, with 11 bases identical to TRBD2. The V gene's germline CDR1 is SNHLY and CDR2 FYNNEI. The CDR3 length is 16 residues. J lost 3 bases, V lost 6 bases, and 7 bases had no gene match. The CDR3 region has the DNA TGTGCCAGCAGCGTGGTGACTAGCGGGATCTACAATGAGCAGTTCTTC. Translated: CASSVVTSGIYNEQFF.

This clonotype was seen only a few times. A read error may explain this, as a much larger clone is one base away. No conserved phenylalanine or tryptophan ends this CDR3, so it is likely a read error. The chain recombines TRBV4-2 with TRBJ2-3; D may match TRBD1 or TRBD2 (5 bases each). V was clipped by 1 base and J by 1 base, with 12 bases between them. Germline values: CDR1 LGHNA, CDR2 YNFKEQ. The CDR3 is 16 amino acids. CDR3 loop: CASSQGGTARTDTQYL. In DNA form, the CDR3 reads TGTGCCAGCAGCCAAGGGGGGACGGCCCGCACAGATACGCAGTATCTT.

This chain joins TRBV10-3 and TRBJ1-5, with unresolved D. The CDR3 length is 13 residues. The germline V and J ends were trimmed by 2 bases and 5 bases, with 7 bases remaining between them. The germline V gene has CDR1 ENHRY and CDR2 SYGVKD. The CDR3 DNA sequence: TGTGCCATCAGTGAGGACGGTTATCAGCCCCAGCATTTT. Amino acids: CAISEDGYQPQHF.

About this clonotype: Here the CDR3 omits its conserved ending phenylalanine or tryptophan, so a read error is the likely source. This chain's CDR3 is CANSPGQGTYEQYL. In nucleotides, the CDR3 is TGTGCCAACAGCCCCGGACAGGGAACCTACGAGCAGTACTTA. The genes are TRBV9 and TRBJ2-7; 8 bases match TRBD1. This CDR3 has 14 residues. CDR1 SGDLS and CDR2 YYNGEE come from the germline V gene.

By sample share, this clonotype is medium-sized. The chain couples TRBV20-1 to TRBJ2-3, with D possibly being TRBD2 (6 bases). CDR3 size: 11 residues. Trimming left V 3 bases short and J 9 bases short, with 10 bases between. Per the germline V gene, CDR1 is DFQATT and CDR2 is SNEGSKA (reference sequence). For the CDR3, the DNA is TGCAGTGCTAGTCGGCGGGAAACGCAGTATTTT. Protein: CSASRRETQYF.

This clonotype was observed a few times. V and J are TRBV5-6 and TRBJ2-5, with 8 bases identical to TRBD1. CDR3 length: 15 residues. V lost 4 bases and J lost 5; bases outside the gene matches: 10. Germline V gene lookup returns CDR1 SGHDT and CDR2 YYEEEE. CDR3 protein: CASSLTDWTGETQYF. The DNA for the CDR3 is TGTGCCAGCAGCCTTACGGACTGGACAGGGGAGACCCAGTACTTC.

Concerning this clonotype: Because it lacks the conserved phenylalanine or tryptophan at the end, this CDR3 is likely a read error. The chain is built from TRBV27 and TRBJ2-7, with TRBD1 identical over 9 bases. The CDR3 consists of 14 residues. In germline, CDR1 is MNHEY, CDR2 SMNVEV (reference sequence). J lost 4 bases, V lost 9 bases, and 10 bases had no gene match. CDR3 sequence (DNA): TGTGCCAGAAGTCAGGGACAGGGCACATACGAGCAGTACTTA. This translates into CARSQGQGTYEQYL.

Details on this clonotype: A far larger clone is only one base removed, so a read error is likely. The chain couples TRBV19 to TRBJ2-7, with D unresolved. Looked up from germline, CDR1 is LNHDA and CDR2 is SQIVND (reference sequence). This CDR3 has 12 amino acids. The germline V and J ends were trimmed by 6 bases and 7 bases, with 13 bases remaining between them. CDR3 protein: CASSIQYNEQYF. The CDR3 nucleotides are TGTGCCAGTAGCATTCAATACAATGAGCAGTACTTC.

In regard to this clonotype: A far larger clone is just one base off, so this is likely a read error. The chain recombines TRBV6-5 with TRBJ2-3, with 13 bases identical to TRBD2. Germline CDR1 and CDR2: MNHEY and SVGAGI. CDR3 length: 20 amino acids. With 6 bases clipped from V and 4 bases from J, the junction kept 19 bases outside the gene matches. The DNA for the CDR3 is TGTGCCAGCAGAGCTATCTCTCTGACTAGCGGGAGGTTCGGGGCAGATACGCAGTATTTT. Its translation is CASRAISLTSGRFGADTQYF.

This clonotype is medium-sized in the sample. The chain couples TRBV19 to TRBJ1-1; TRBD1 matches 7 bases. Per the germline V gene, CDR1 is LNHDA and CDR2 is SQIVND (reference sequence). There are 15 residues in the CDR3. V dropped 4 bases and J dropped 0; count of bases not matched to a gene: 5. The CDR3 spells CASSKGQSLNTEAFF. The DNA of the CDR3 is TGTGCCAGTAGTAAGGGACAGAGCCTGAACACTGAAGCTTTCTTT.

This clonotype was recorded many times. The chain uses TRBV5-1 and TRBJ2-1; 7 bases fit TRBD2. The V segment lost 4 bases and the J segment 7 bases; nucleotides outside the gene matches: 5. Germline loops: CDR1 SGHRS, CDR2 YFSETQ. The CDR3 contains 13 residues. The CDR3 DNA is TGCGCCAGCAGCAGAGAGCGGGGTAATGAGCAGTTCTTC. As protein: CASSRERGNEQFF.

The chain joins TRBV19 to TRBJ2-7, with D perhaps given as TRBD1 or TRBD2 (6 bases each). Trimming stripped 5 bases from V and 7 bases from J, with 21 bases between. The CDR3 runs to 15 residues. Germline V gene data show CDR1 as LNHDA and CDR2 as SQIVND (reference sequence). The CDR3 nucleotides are TGTGCCAGTAGTTCCGGGGGCGGGATCTCGGGGGAGCAGTACTTC. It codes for CASSSGGGISGEQYF.

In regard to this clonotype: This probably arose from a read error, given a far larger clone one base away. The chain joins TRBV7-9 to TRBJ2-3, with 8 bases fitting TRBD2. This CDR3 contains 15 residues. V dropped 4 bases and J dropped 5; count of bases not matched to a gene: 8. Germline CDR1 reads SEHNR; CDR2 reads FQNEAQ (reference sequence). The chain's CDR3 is CASSSMSGRLDTQYF. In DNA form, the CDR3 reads TGTGCCAGCAGCTCGATGAGCGGGAGACTAGATACGCAGTATTTT.

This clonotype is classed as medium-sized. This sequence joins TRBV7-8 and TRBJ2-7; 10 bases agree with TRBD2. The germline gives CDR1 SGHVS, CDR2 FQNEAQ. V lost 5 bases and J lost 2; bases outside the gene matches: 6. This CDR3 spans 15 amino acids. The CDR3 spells CASSIRLAGPYEQYF. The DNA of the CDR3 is TGTGCCAGCAGCATCCGACTAGCGGGCCCCTACGAGCAGTACTTC.

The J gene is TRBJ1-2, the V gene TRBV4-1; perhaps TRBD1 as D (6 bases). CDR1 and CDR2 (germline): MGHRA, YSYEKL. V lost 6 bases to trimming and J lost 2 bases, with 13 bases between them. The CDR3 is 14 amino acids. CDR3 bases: TGCGCCAGCAGAGCAGGGGTAGGGAACTATGGCTACACCTTC. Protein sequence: CASRAGVGNYGYTF.

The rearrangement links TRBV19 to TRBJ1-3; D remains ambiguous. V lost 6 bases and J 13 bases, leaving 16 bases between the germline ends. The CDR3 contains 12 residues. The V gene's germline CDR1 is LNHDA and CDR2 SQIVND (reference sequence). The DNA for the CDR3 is TGTGCCAGTAGCCGGTCTGGAAAAACAATATATTTT. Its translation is CASSRSGKTIYF.

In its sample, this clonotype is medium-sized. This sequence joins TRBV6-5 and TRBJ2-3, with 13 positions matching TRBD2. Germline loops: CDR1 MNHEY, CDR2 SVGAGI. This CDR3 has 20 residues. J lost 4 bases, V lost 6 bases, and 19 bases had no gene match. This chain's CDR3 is CASRALSLTSGRFGADTQYF. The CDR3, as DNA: TGTGCCAGCAGAGCTCTCTCTCTGACTAGCGGGAGGTTCGGGGCAGATACGCAGTATTTT.

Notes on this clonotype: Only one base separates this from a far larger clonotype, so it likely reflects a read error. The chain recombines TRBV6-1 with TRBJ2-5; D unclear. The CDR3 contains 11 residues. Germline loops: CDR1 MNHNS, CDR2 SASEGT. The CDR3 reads CASSSGREHFF. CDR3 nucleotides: TGTGCCAGCAGCTCAGGCCGTGAGCATTTCTTC.